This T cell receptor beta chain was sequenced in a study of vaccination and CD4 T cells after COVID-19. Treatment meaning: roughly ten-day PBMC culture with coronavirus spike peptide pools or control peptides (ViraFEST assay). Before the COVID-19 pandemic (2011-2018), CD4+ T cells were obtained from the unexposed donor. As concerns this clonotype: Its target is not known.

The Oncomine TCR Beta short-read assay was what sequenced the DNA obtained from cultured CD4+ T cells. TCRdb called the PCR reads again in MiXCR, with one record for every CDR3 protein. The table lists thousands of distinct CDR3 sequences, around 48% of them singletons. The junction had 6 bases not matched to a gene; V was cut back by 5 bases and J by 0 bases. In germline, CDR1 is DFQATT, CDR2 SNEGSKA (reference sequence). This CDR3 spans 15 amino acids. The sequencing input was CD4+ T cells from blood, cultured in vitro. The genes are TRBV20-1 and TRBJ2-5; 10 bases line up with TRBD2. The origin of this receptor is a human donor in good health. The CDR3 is CSAERSGGHQETQYF. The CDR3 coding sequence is TGCAGTGCTGAACGTAGCGGGGGGCACCAAGAGACCCAGTACTTC.